Below are 14 T cell receptor beta chains sequenced from a single sample in a study of response to subunit inactivated influenza vaccine. MiXCR, applied by TCRdb to the RT-PCR reads, yields one record per CDR3 protein. The repertoire consists of about 160,000 distinct CDR3 sequences, with 9.5% to 13% occurring once and the leading ten covering around 11%. The material was non-naive T cells sorted from PBMCs, obtained more than 35 days after vaccination. These receptors were obtained from a man aged 45-65 years who received an inactivated influenza vaccine.

The chain is built from TRBV27 and TRBJ1-2; TRBD1 is a possible D gene (6 bases). The CDR3 runs 16 residues. V was trimmed by 2 bases and J by 4 bases, leaving 17 bases between them. Looked up from germline, CDR1 is MNHEY and CDR2 is SMNVEV (reference sequence). In DNA form, the CDR3 reads TGTGCCAGCAGTTTAAATAGTGGGCAGGGGCTCTATGGCTACACCTTC. Translation gives CASSLNSGQGLYGYTF.

The genes are TRBV12-3 or TRBV12-4 and TRBJ2-6; D ambiguous. The CDR3 runs to 14 residues. V lost 6 bases to trimming and J lost 0 bases, with 6 bases between them. The CDR3 spells CASSHDSGANVLTF. CDR3 bases: TGTGCCAGCAGCCACGACTCTGGGGCCAACGTCCTGACTTTC.

This clonotype was found many times. This chain connects TRBV20-1 to TRBJ2-3; 14 positions match TRBD2. The V gene end was trimmed by 2 bases and the J gene end by 1 base; junction bases not matched to a gene: 5. This CDR3 has 17 amino acids. CDR1 is DFQATT and CDR2 is SNEGSKA in the germline V gene (reference sequence). CDR3 sequence (DNA): TGCAGTGCTAGAAGGACTAGCGGGGGGCCCGGCACAGATACGCAGTATTTT. As protein: CSARRTSGGPGTDTQYF.

There are a few counts of this clonotype. The V gene is TRBV24-1, the J gene TRBJ1-1; D is ambiguous. Germline V gives CDR1 KGHDR, CDR2 SFDVKD. The CDR3 consists of 15 residues. V was trimmed by 5 bases and J by 2 bases, leaving 14 bases between them. The CDR3 is CATSGYRQRNTEAFF. The DNA for the CDR3 is TGTGCCACCAGTGGCTACCGGCAGCGAAACACTGAAGCTTTCTTT.

This clonotype was seen a handful of times. This chain connects TRBV12-3 or TRBV12-4 to TRBJ1-4, with D perhaps matching TRBD1 (5 bases). The CDR3 length is 15 residues. With 4 bases removed from V and 7 bases from J, the gap between germline ends came to 16 bases. As DNA, the CDR3 is TGTGCCAGCAGTTCCAAATATTCGGGGGGTGAAAAACTGTTTTTT. Amino acids: CASSSKYSGGEKLFF.

This clonotype was seen many times. CDR3 bases: TGCGCCAGCAGCTTGCTAGGAGGCTCCTATAATTCACCCCTCCACTTT. It encodes CASSLLGGSYNSPLHF. The chain couples TRBV5-1 to TRBJ1-6; no definite D call. Germline lookup yields CDR1 SGHRS and CDR2 YFSETQ. The CDR3 spans 16 residues. Trimming shortened V by 1 base and J by 0 bases, and 8 bases separated the two germline ends.

Only a few counts were recorded for this clonotype. This chain uses TRBV12-3 or TRBV12-4 with TRBJ2-3; TRBD2 matches 10 bases. The CDR3 has 17 amino acids. The trim removed 3 bases at V and 1 base at J, leaving 7 bases unmatched. The CDR3 loop reads CASSFPLAGGRTDTQYF. In DNA form, the CDR3 reads TGTGCCAGCAGTTTCCCATTAGCGGGGGGCCGCACAGATACGCAGTATTTT.

The chain combines TRBV5-1 with TRBJ1-5; TRBD1 is a possible D gene (6 bases). V was shortened by 4 bases and J by 3 bases, with 14 bases between the two germline ends. The germline V gene encodes CDR1 SGHRS and CDR2 YFSETQ. This CDR3 spans 15 amino acids. DNA for the CDR3: TGCGCCAGCAGCCCGTGGGCAGGGGACAATCAGCCCCAGCATTTT. This codes for CASSPWAGDNQPQHF.

This clonotype has at least ten counts. The chain uses TRBV7-2 and TRBJ2-7, with 11 bases fitting TRBD1. Germline lookup yields CDR1 SGHTA and CDR2 FQGNSA. J lost 3 bases, V lost 5 bases, and 6 bases had no gene match. The CDR3 has 15 amino acids. The CDR3 spells CASSLWDRGYYEQYF. DNA for the CDR3: TGTGCCAGCAGCCTTTGGGACAGGGGGTACTACGAGCAGTACTTC. The entire variable domain, with the rest obtained from reference TRBV7-2 and TRBJ2-7, is as follows: GAGVSQSPSNKVTEKGKDVELRCDPISGHTALYWYRQSLGQGLEFLIYFQGNSAPDKSGLPSDRFSAERTGGSVSTLTIQRTQQEDSAVYLCASSLWDRGYYEQYFGPGTRLTVT.

This clonotype occurred a few times. The chain carries TRBV6-1 and TRBJ1-5, with 7 bases fitting TRBD1. Germline values: CDR1 MNHNS, CDR2 SASEGT. J lost 9 bases, V lost 5 bases, and 7 bases had no gene match. This CDR3 comprises 13 residues. The CDR3 here is CASSPGSGGPQHF. DNA of the CDR3: TGTGCCAGCAGTCCAGGGTCAGGGGGGCCCCAGCATTTT.

This clonotype was recorded a few times. J is TRBJ1-4 and V is TRBV5-6, with 9 positions matching TRBD1. Germline V gene sequence: CDR1 SGHDT, CDR2 YYEEEE. This CDR3 has 15 amino acids. V lost 4 bases and J lost 8; bases outside the gene matches: 9. The CDR3: CASSPTGGAGEKLFF. The CDR3 nucleotides are TGTGCCAGCAGCCCAACAGGGGGCGCGGGGGAAAAACTGTTTTTT.

This clonotype was seen more than once but under ten times. This chain links TRBV6-2 or TRBV6-3 with TRBJ1-1; tentatively, D is TRBD1 (6 bases). Trimming left V 6 bases short and J 4 bases short, with 15 bases between. Per the germline V gene, CDR1 is MNHEY and CDR2 is SVGEGT. The CDR3 is made up of 14 amino acids. CDR3 in DNA: TGTGCCAGCAGACTACAGGGTTTTTCCACTGAAGCTTTCTTT. It codes for CASRLQGFSTEAFF.

The chain employs TRBV5-4 and TRBJ2-2, with 7 bases lining up with TRBD1. Looked up from germline, CDR1 is SGHNT and CDR2 is YYREEE (reference sequence). After removal of 4 bases from V and 0 bases from J, the junction contained 3 bases not matched to a gene. The CDR3 consists of 15 residues. The CDR3 sequence is CASSAGTANTGELFF. CDR3 nucleotide sequence: TGTGCCAGCAGCGCTGGGACAGCGAACACCGGGGAGCTGTTTTTT. The whole variable domain, filled in from reference TRBV5-4 and TRBJ2-2, reads ETGVTQSPTHLIKTRGQQVTLRCSSQSGHNTVSWYQQALGQGPQFIFQYYREEENGRGNFPPRFSGLQFPNYSSELNVNALELDDSALYLCASSAGTANTGELFFGEGSRLTVL.

This clonotype was observed at least ten times. The rearrangement joins TRBV20-1 to TRBJ2-5; 11 nucleotides match TRBD2. CDR1 and CDR2 from the germline V gene are DFQATT and SNEGSKA (reference sequence). This CDR3 contains 15 residues. The J segment lost 4 bases and the V segment lost 2 bases, leaving 6 bases of the junction unmatched. The CDR3 DNA follows: TGCAGTGCTAGACCTAGCGGGAGGCCCGGAGAGACCCAGTACTTC. Translating it yields CSARPSGRPGETQYF.